The 14 T cell receptor beta chains below come from one sample, sequenced in a study of cytomegalovirus exposure and HLA in healthy donors. TCRdb's table, derived via immunoSEQ multiplex PCR, lists solely in-frame clones and lacks some. The repertoire includes more than 200,000 clones, more than 75% of them detected once, and around 11% sits in the top ten. The sample consisted of PBMCs. The receptors were sampled from a man aged 18 to 30 in good health and CMV-seropositive.

This sequence joins TRBV5-1 and TRBJ2-5; either TRBD1 or TRBD2 may fit D (6 bases each). CDR3 length: 15 residues. Trimming took 0 bases from V and 9 from J, leaving 18 bases between them. Germline CDR1 and CDR2: SGHRS and YFSETQ. The CDR3 protein is CASSLESRPGDSQYF. The CDR3 nucleotides are TGCGCCAGCAGCTTGGAATCTAGGCCAGGGGACTCCCAGTACTTC.

The J gene is TRBJ2-1, the V gene TRBV25-1; 8 nucleotides align to TRBD2. J lost 3 bases, V lost 4 bases, and 8 bases had no gene match. Germline-derived CDR1 and CDR2 are MGHDK and SYGVNS. The CDR3 sequence is 16 residues long. Here the CDR3 DNA reads TGTGCCAGCAGTGGAAGACTAGCGCGACTCTACAATGAGCAGTTCTTC. This translates into CASSGRLARLYNEQFF. The full variable domain, with the rest looked up from reference TRBV25-1 and TRBJ2-1, is EADIYQTPRYLVIGTGKKITLECSQTMGHDKMYWYQQDPGMELHLIHYSYGVNSTEKGDLSSESTVSRIRTEHFPLTLESARPSHTSQYLCASSGRLARLYNEQFFGPGTRLTVL.

The rearrangement joins TRBV4-2 to TRBJ1-2; 7 positions agree with TRBD1. With V trimmed by 0 bases and J by 5 bases, 6 bases remained unmatched. CDR1 and CDR2 from the germline V gene are LGHNA and YNFKEQ. The CDR3 is 15 residues long. The DNA for the CDR3 is TGTGCCAGCAGCCAAGACAGGGGGATCTGGTATGGCTACACCTTC. Translating it yields CASSQDRGIWYGYTF.

V gene TRBV11-3 combines with J gene TRBJ1-1; D is unresolved. The CDR3 runs 13 residues. Germline V CDR1 and CDR2: SGHNT, YENEEA. Trimming left V 0 bases short and J 5 bases short, with 7 bases between. The CDR3 loop is CASSLEAGTEAFF. In DNA form, the CDR3 reads TGTGCCAGCAGCTTAGAGGCCGGGACTGAAGCTTTCTTT.

The V call is TRBV6-5, the J call TRBJ2-1; 7 nucleotides align to TRBD1. Germline CDR1 is MNHEY and CDR2 is SVGAGI. The CDR3 loop spans 13 amino acids. V lost 2 bases to trimming and J lost 9 bases; unmatched junction nucleotides: 4. In nucleotides, the CDR3 is TGTGCCAGCAGTTACGACGGGACAGTTGAGCAGTTCTTC. It codes for CASSYDGTVEQFF.

The J gene is TRBJ2-5, the V gene TRBV15; TRBD2 matches 7 bases. Per germline, CDR1 LNHNV and CDR2 YYDKDF (reference sequence). The CDR3 has 17 amino acids. V trimming: 0 bases; J trimming: 5 bases; junction bases outside the gene matches: 12. The CDR3 nucleotides read TGTGCCACCAGCAGAGACCCCCAGGTAGCGGGTGGTGAGACCCAGTACTTC. It encodes CATSRDPQVAGGETQYF.

The gene calls are TRBV27 and TRBJ2-3, with D perhaps matching TRBD1 (5 bases). V was clipped by 6 bases and J by 2 bases, with 21 bases between them. This CDR3 is 17 amino acids long. The germline V gene encodes CDR1 MNHEY and CDR2 SMNVEV (reference sequence). The CDR3 region has the DNA TGTGCCAGCAGAAATCACCCACAGGCCGAATACACAGATACGCAGTATTTT. Translated: CASRNHPQAEYTDTQYF.

The V and J genes are TRBV30 and TRBJ2-7, with D perhaps matching TRBD1 (6 bases). V was trimmed by 3 bases and J by 2 bases, leaving 8 bases between them. Germline CDR1 and CDR2: GTSNPN and SVGIG (reference sequence). CDR3 length: 12 residues. CDR3 region: CAWRQGAYEQYF. The CDR3 DNA reads as TGTGCCTGGAGACAGGGTGCCTACGAGCAGTACTTC.

The chain couples TRBV5-8 to TRBJ1-2; a possible D gene is TRBD1 (6 bases). Germline lookup yields CDR1 SGHTS and CDR2 YDEGEE. The CDR3 runs 16 residues. V was cut by 4 bases and J by 3 bases, with 19 bases left in between. The CDR3 DNA reads as TGTGCCAGCAGCACACCTGGACAGCTTGTGTACTATGGCTACACCTTC. It specifies CASSTPGQLVYYGYTF.

The J gene is TRBJ2-1, the V gene TRBV25-1; no clear D gene. Germline V gene data show CDR1 as MGHDK and CDR2 as SYGVNS. Trimming took off 3 bases at V and 0 bases at J, with 9 bases between the two ends. The CDR3 totals 15 residues. In DNA form, the CDR3 reads TGTGCCAGCAGTGACTCCGGGCGCTCCTACAATGAGCAGTTCTTC. It translates to CASSDSGRSYNEQFF. Complete variable domain (other parts from reference TRBV25-1 and TRBJ2-1): EADIYQTPRYLVIGTGKKITLECSQTMGHDKMYWYQQDPGMELHLIHYSYGVNSTEKGDLSSESTVSRIRTEHFPLTLESARPSHTSQYLCASSDSGRSYNEQFFGPGTRLTVL.

The count of this clone is one. The V call is TRBV25-1, the J call TRBJ2-2, with D possibly TRBD2 on 5 matching bases. Germline V gene lookup returns CDR1 MGHDK and CDR2 SYGVNS. Trimming pared 7 bases from V and 4 bases from J, leaving 13 bases between. The CDR3 covers 14 residues. CDR3 sequence: CASTPRRPTGELFF. The CDR3 DNA is TGTGCCAGCACCCCCCGGAGGCCCACCGGGGAGCTGTTTTTT.

The V and J genes are TRBV7-2 and TRBJ1-5, with 7 bases that match TRBD1. The V gene end was trimmed by 5 bases and the J gene end by 3 bases; junction bases not matched to a gene: 4. This CDR3 region has 14 residues. Germline CDR1 is SGHTA and CDR2 is FQGNSA. CDR3 sequence: CASSPGQPNQPQHF. As DNA, the CDR3 is TGTGCCAGCAGCCCGGGACAGCCCAATCAGCCCCAGCATTTT.

There are many counts of this clone. The chain joins TRBV4-1 to TRBJ2-1; 13 bases fit TRBD2. This CDR3 has 15 residues. Per germline, CDR1 MGHRA and CDR2 YSYEKL. Trimming took 6 bases from V and 7 from J; bases not matched to a gene: 6. CDR3 sequence: CASRLGLAGDNEQFF. CDR3 sequence (DNA): TGCGCCAGCAGGCTAGGACTAGCGGGAGATAATGAGCAGTTCTTC.

The V and J genes are TRBV28 and TRBJ2-7; D is ambiguous. This CDR3 region has 12 residues. Germline V CDR1 and CDR2: MDHEN, SYDVKM. V was pared by 1 base and J by 2 bases, with 3 bases between. In DNA form, the CDR3 reads TGTGCCAGCAGTTTATCCACCTACGAGCAGTACTTC. Protein product: CASSLSTYEQYF.